A selection of T cell receptor beta chains follows, all from one sample in a study of cytomegalovirus exposure and HLA in healthy donors. Clones were sequenced by immunoSEQ multiplex PCR, and TCRdb holds only the in-frame ones, with some missing. Here the sample spans about 41,000 clones, around 85% being singletons. Material: PBMCs. These receptors were collected from a middle-aged man in good health and CMV-seronegative. The conserved cysteine and the conserved F or W are not part of the CDR3 here. Each record gives: V gene, J gene, CDR3 protein.

v_call: TRBV5-1
j_call: TRBJ2-5
cdr3_aa: ASSLAMVRRETQY

v_call: TRBV19
j_call: TRBJ2-1
cdr3_aa: ASSPGQGAYNEQF

v_call: TRBV11-1
j_call: TRBJ2-1
cdr3_aa: ASSPAPLAGPYNEQF

v_call: TRBV19
j_call: TRBJ2-1
cdr3_aa: ASSIRARGDNGQF

v_call: TRBV7-2
j_call: TRBJ1-4
cdr3_aa: ASSTGRNEKLF

v_call: TRBV9
j_call: TRBJ2-5
cdr3_aa: ASSVGTTQETQY

v_call: TRBV28
j_call: TRBJ1-5
cdr3_aa: AMQGSNQPQH

v_call: TRBV5-4
j_call: TRBJ2-5
cdr3_aa: ASSSQGGPQETQY

v_call: TRBV25-1
j_call: TRBJ1-3
cdr3_aa: ASSEPLSSGNTIY

v_call: TRBV7-9
j_call: TRBJ2-7
cdr3_aa: SSSSSWDRITYEQY

v_call: TRBV11-2
j_call: TRBJ1-6
cdr3_aa: ASSPSQGLDSPLH

v_call: TRBV9
j_call: TRBJ2-1
cdr3_aa: ASSVAGSGGGRSYNEQF

v_call: TRBV7-9
j_call: TRBJ1-1
cdr3_aa: SSSLLAGATEAF

v_call: TRBV5-1
j_call: TRBJ1-2
cdr3_aa: ASSKGRRDSYGYT

v_call: TRBV25-1
j_call: TRBJ2-3
cdr3_aa: ASSTAASGQY

v_call: TRBV9
j_call: TRBJ2-2
cdr3_aa: ASSVGTSGELF

v_call: TRBV19
j_call: TRBJ2-5
cdr3_aa: ASSINNYETQY

v_call: TRBV27
j_call: TRBJ2-7
cdr3_aa: ASTSPTGSTYEQY

v_call: TRBV18
j_call: TRBJ2-7
cdr3_aa: ASLLDRGVDEQY

v_call: TRBV7-2
j_call: TRBJ1-1
cdr3_aa: ASGRTGENTEAF

v_call: TRBV7-8
j_call: TRBJ2-7
cdr3_aa: ASSSPQQGGYEQY

v_call: TRBV19
j_call: TRBJ2-1
cdr3_aa: ASSISLATYNEQF

v_call: TRBV7-3
j_call: TRBJ2-5
cdr3_aa: ASSLRGGGYQETQY

v_call: TRBV28
j_call: TRBJ1-2
cdr3_aa: ASSLWQGKNYGYT

v_call: TRBV5-1
j_call: TRBJ2-7
cdr3_aa: ASSLGPGGFYEQY

v_call: TRBV6-5
j_call: TRBJ2-3
cdr3_aa: ASSYVSRYDTQY

v_call: TRBV5-1
j_call: TRBJ1-6
cdr3_aa: ASSLGLNSPLN

v_call: TRBV27
j_call: TRBJ2-5
cdr3_aa: ASSLFPYSSKETQY

v_call: TRBV7-6
j_call: TRBJ2-7
cdr3_aa: ASSQGQTLSYEQY

v_call: TRBV7-9
j_call: TRBJ1-6
cdr3_aa: ASSLGAGDRGNSPLH